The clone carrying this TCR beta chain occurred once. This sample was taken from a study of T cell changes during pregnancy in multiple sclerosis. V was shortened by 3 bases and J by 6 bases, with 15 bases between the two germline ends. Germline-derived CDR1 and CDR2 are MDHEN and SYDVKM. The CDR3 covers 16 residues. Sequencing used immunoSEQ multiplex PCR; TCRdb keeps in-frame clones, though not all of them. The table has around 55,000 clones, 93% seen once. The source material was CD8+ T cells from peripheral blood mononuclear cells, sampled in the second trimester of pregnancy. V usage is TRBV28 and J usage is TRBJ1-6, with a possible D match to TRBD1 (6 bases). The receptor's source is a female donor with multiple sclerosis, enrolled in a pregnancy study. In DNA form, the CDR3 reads TGTGCCAGCAGTTTGCTCAGGGGCAAATCTAATTCACCCCTCCACTTT. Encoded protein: CASSLLRGKSNSPLHF.